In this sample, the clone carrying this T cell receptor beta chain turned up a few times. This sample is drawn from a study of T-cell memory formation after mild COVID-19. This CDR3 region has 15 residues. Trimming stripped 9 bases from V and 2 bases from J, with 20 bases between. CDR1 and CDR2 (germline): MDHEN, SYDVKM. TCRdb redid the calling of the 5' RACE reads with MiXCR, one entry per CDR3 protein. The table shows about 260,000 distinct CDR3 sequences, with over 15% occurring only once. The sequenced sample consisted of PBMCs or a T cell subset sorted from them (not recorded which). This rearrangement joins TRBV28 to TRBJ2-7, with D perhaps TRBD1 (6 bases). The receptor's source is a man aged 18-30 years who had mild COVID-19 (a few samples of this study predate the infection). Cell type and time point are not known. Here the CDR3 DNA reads TGTGCCAGTACCCCGGGACATGCAAACACCTACGAGCAGTACGTC. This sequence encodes CASTPGHANTYEQYV.